Reported below is one T cell receptor (beta chain). Its antigen is unknown. No clone much larger than this one lies a single base away; base qualities are absent. The CDR1 and CDR2 encoded by the germline V gene are ENHRY and SYGVKD. Deletion took 6 bases off V and 3 bases off J, with a span of 14 bases between the germline ends. Measured from the cysteine to the phenylalanine, the CDR3 is 14 residues long. The retained sequence is limited to the CDR3, 42 bases, with the frame set at the first base. The CDR3 regions of human TCRbeta chains were analyzed by immunosequencing. Turning to the authors' computational methods: Repertoire TCRs were matched against a reference library of SARS-CoV-2-specific TCRs generated with the MIRA antigen-specificity platform. Breadth was defined as the fraction of unique TCRs that were SARS-CoV-2-associated, and depth was defined as the fraction of total T cells that were SARS-CoV-2-associated. Using the MIRA data, each spike-specific TCR was assigned both to the spike region to which the TCR was reactive and to a CD4 or CD8 class. Log10-transformed breadth and depth values were compared by one-way ANOVA with Sidak's multiple comparisons tests. The immuneACCESS repertoire file appears here via TCRdb, limited to in-frame rearrangements. These files lack a portion of the clones; in checked studies, under half of the deficit traces to unresolved V genes, and the cause of the others is not known. That table supplies the V and J calls and clone size; D and trimming were determined from the DNA. Recorded for this sample are fewer than 120,000 clones; about nine tenths of them occurred a single time. The top ten clones comprise 2% to 3% of the sample.

This entry comes from a study of T cell responses to AZD1222 COVID-19 vaccine (dated by TCRdb to the early 2020s). As for the study more broadly: TCR sequencing covered more than 230 trial participants: 200 to 220 given two doses of AZD1222 and approximately 26 given two doses of MenACWY control vaccine. Trial participants were enrolled by age into 18-55, 56-69 and 70-plus year subgroups, with roughly 160, 29 and 62 TCR-sequenced participants respectively. Results and caveats for the whole study, not just this receptor: A significant rise in spike-specific TCR breadth and depth was observed after two AZD1222 doses relative to day 0 and relative to MenACWY recipients. Reportedly, almost half of the unique spike-specific TCRs recognized epitopes lying outside the regions that are mutated in the B.1.351 and B.1.1.7 variants. The 56-69-year group was small, and its depth increase did not reach significance, likely because of low power. Because no samples from the day 14 peak response were available, repertoires could be characterized only after the peak T cell response. Participants were mostly white British, with more females than males. The authors suggested clonal diversity may have been underestimated. The whole spike protein was spanned by vaccine-associated CD4 TCRs, and dominant responses were seen in regions 160-218 and 743-854. Only a handful of AZD1222 recipients were SARS-CoV-2 seropositive at baseline, limiting conclusions about previously exposed vaccinees.

The time point label, as the study defines it: about 28 days (+/-7) after the second vaccine dose. AZD1222 recipients given second doses at about 4 weeks or at about 12 weeks were pooled, since spike-specific TCR depth and breadth were not found to differ between the two schedules. Vaccinee samples came from UK trials COV001 and COV002, including a single-blind randomized controlled phase 2/3 trial of AZD1222 (ChAdOx1 nCoV-19) in healthy adults. Trial participant PBMC samples were collected at day 0 and day 28 after the second dose for TCRbeta chain sequencing. The rearrangement joined TRBV10-3 to TRBJ1-1; perhaps TRBD1 is the D gene, with 6 bases matching. The clonotype was recovered from an adult who received the AZD1222 COVID-19 vaccine. The input for sequencing was peripheral blood, taken 28 days after the second AZD1222 dose. The CDR3 here reads CAIRGGTRDTEAFF. The DNA sequence is TGTGCCATCAGGGGGGGCACGAGGGACACTGAAGCTTTCTTT.